These 5 T cell receptor beta chains came from one sample sequenced in a study of cytotoxic CD8 clonotypes in ibrutinib-treated CLL. The data were produced by immunoSEQ multiplex PCR, yet TCRdb's version contains in-frame clones alone and is incomplete. Seen here are about 25,000 clones, almost 85% observed once, and the top ten hold 6.5% to 8%. The sample consisted of PBMCs, taken after 24 months of ibrutinib treatment. Receptors originate from a human donor with chronic lymphocytic leukemia.

The chain recombines TRBV10-2 with TRBJ1-5, with unresolved D. The CDR3 runs 14 residues. Germline V gives CDR1 WSHSY, CDR2 SAAADI. V lost 3 bases and J 4 bases, leaving 10 bases between the germline ends. The CDR3 loop reads CASSDPMGNQPQHF. CDR3 nucleotide sequence: TGCGCCAGCAGTGACCCGATGGGGAATCAGCCCCAGCATTTT.

The V and J genes are TRBV23-1 and TRBJ2-1, with 9 bases matching TRBD2. TRBV23-1 is noted as an ORF with a role that remains uncertain. The trim removed 6 bases at V and 7 bases at J, leaving 10 bases unmatched. CDR3 length: 15 amino acids. CDR3 amino acids: CASRLKLAGRNEQFF. CDR3 DNA: TGCGCCAGCAGGCTAAAACTAGCGGGTAGGAATGAGCAGTTCTTC.

The chain couples TRBV6-6 to TRBJ2-7; tentative D call: TRBD1 (5 bases). The CDR3 is 15 amino acids. Deletions cut 2 bases from V and 0 bases from J, with 11 bases between. Per the germline V gene, CDR1 is MNHNY and CDR2 is SVGAGI (reference sequence). This CDR3 is CASSYGQGSSYEQYF. DNA for the CDR3: TGTGCCAGCAGTTACGGCCAGGGTAGCTCCTACGAGCAGTACTTC.

V and J are TRBV7-6 and TRBJ2-7; 8 bases are a match to TRBD2. The CDR3 extends over 18 amino acids. The ends lost 5 bases at V and 5 bases at J; junction bases unmatched: 20. From germline, CDR1 is SGHVS and CDR2 FNYEAQ. CDR3 sequence (DNA): TGTGCCAGCAGCCCCCTCCCCCCGGGGGGGCAGTCTATTGACGAGCAGTACTTC. Encoded protein: CASSPLPPGGQSIDEQYF.

The chain links TRBV5-1 to TRBJ2-3, with 8 bases that match TRBD2. J was trimmed by 8 bases and V by 6 bases; bases with no gene match: 17. Per germline, CDR1 SGHRS and CDR2 YFSETQ. The CDR3 is made up of 16 amino acids. CDR3 amino acids: CASTPIDRGAGGTQYF. The CDR3 bases are TGCGCCAGCACCCCAATCGACAGAGGTGCGGGGGGTACGCAGTATTTT.